The T cell receptor beta chain under discussion was sequenced for a study of blood T cell repertoires in COVID-19. Study summary: T cells, B-cell-depleted T cells, or PBMCs provided the cDNA or gDNA that served as material.

Deletions cut 3 bases from V and 1 base from J, with 9 bases between. The CDR3 has 15 residues. Germline values: CDR1 SGHTA, CDR2 FQGNSA. Original methodology: Nucleated cell number was recorded as an estimate derived from reference gene primer amplification. This table comes from immunoSEQ multiplex PCR, and its TCRdb copy is limited to in-frame clones, with some not included. The V and J calls and the clone size are those of that table, but D and trimming were determined from the DNA. The profile shows around 200,000 clones, 85% to 90% of them singletons. Turning to this clone: The sample holds other DNA sequences that translate to the same CDR3.

Source material: peripheral blood. This clonotype was sampled from a man in his 70s with active or convalescent COVID-19. This chain links TRBV7-2 with TRBJ1-4; D is unclear. CDR3 region: CASSFNRGTNEKLFF. The CDR3 bases are TGTGCCAGCAGCTTTAACCGGGGAACTAATGAAAAACTGTTTTTT.